This T cell receptor beta chain was obtained from a study of CD8 T cells in ankylosing spondylitis. Study-wide results and caveats: What appeared characteristic of ankylosing spondylitis blood was a TCR beta motif of several highly homologous variants.

Germline V gene sequence: CDR1 SGHVS, CDR2 FNYEAQ. With V trimmed by 2 bases and J by 6 bases, 4 bases remained unmatched. CDR3 length: 14 amino acids. The sample holds many counts of this clonotype. Antigen specificity is unknown. TCRdb re-derived calls from the 5' RACE reads in MiXCR, one entry per CDR3 protein. The table includes some 150,000 distinct CDR3 sequences, 10% to 12% detected once. This chain joins TRBV7-6 and TRBJ2-7; 10 positions agree with TRBD2. The origin of this receptor is a female donor with ankylosing spondylitis or in good health (not recorded which). Sequences were obtained from blood, either unsorted or a sorted T cell fraction (not recorded which). The CDR3 sequence is CASSLPLAGFEQYF. Written as DNA, the CDR3 is TGTGCCAGCAGCTTACCACTAGCGGGATTCGAGCAGTACTTC.